A selection of T cell receptor beta chains follows, all from one sample in a study of CD8+ T cells in alopecia areata. Generated by immunoSEQ multiplex PCR, the TCRdb table keeps only in-frame clones and is missing some. The sample consists of 110,000 to 150,000 clones, 51% of them appearing once. The sample here was CD4+ T cells sorted from blood, taken at week 0. The receptors were gathered from a human donor with alopecia areata. The CDR3 runs from the conserved cysteine through the conserved F or W. The order of the fields is D gene, clone size, V gene, J gene, CDR3 protein, CDR3 DNA. D genes are given only for firm matches. Clone size is shown for a subset of rows, as once, few, many or a class of expanded clone.

TRBD1	few	TRBV27	TRBJ1-2	CASSPTGPSYGYTF	TGTGCCAGCAGCCCGACAGGGCCGAGCTATGGCTACACCTTC
-	-	TRBV29-1	TRBJ1-5	CSVASGYQPQHF	TGCAGCGTTGCTTCCGGGTATCAGCCCCAGCATTTT
TRBD2	-	TRBV4-3	TRBJ2-5	CASSRIRTSGQETQYF	TGCGCCAGCAGCCGGATACGGACTAGCGGACAAGAGACCCAGTACTTC
-	few	TRBV30	TRBJ1-1	CAWSVQDNTEAFF	TGTGCCTGGAGTGTACAGGATAACACTGAAGCTTTCTTT
-	few	TRBV14	TRBJ1-1	CASSQGAGVSTEAFF	TGTGCCAGCAGCCAAGGGGCTGGGGTGAGCACTGAAGCTTTCTTT
TRBD1	few	TRBV2	TRBJ1-5	CASSVGTASNQPQHF	TGTGCCAGCAGTGTAGGGACAGCGAGCAATCAGCCCCAGCATTTT
-	-	TRBV2	TRBJ1-6	CASSENRPPYNSPLHF	TGTGCCAGCAGTGAGAACAGGCCGCCCTATAATTCACCCCTCCACTTT
-	few	TRBV6-5	TRBJ1-2	CASSYSTGGYTF	TGTGCCAGCAGTTACTCCACAGGAGGCTACACCTTC
-	-	TRBV28	TRBJ2-7	CASSTPQVSSYEQYF	TGTGCCAGCAGTACTCCACAGGTTAGCTCCTACGAGCAGTACTTC
TRBD1	-	TRBV5-8	TRBJ2-1	CASSLEGQGAYNEQFF	TGTGCCAGCAGCTTGGAAGGACAGGGGGCCTACAATGAGCAGTTCTTC
-	-	TRBV29-1	TRBJ2-3	CSVLPGLNTDTQYF	TGCAGCGTTCTCCCGGGTCTGAACACAGATACGCAGTATTTT
-	once	TRBV29-1	TRBJ1-5	CSVEVGRDQPQHF	TGCAGCGTTGAAGTAGGCAGGGATCAGCCCCAGCATTTT
-	few	TRBV5-5	TRBJ2-5	CASSKGTNYQETQYF	TGTGCCAGCAGCAAAGGGACAAACTACCAAGAGACCCAGTACTTC
-	-	TRBV7-2	TRBJ2-7	CASSLDRHYEQYF	TGTGCCAGCAGCTTAGACCGTCACTACGAGCAGTACTTC
TRBD2	-	TRBV11-2	TRBJ2-3	CASSFRLAGTTDTQYF	TGTGCCAGCAGCTTTAGACTAGCGGGCACCACAGATACGCAGTATTTT
-	-	TRBV7-2	TRBJ1-1	CASSLTAMNTEAFF	TGTGCCAGCAGCTTGACAGCGATGAACACTGAAGCTTTCTTT
-	-	TRBV27	TRBJ1-1	CASSLNRENTEAFF	TGTGCCAGCAGTTTAAACAGGGAGAACACTGAAGCTTTCTTT
TRBD1	-	TRBV25-1	TRBJ2-2	CASSEYGTGPSGELFF	TGTGCCAGCAGTGAATACGGGACAGGGCCTTCCGGGGAGCTGTTTTTT
-	once	TRBV19	TRBJ2-4	CASRQPSYAKNIQYF	TGTGCCAGTAGACAGCCCTCCTACGCCAAAAACATTCAGTACTTC
-	few	TRBV6-6	TRBJ2-1	CATGRGPYNEQFF	TGTGCCACCGGGCGGGGCCCCTACAATGAGCAGTTCTTC
TRBD2	-	TRBV18	TRBJ2-3	CASSRWSGNTDTQYF	TGTGCCAGCTCCCGGTGGAGCGGGAACACAGATACGCAGTATTTT
-	-	TRBV6-5	TRBJ1-1	CASRLGGRTEAFF	TGTGCCAGCAGACTTGGGGGAAGAACTGAAGCTTTCTTT
-	-	TRBV7-2	TRBJ2-1	CASSLDPDSYNEQFF	TGTGCCAGCAGCTTAGACCCGGACAGCTACAATGAGCAGTTCTTC
-	few	TRBV5-4	TRBJ2-3	CASSLVRVTDTQYF	TGTGCCAGCAGCTTGGTCCGGGTCACAGATACGCAGTATTTT
-	-	TRBV23-1	TRBJ2-7	CASSQTGLNYEQYF	TGCGCCAGCAGTCAAACAGGGTTAAACTACGAGCAGTACTTC
TRBD2	-	TRBV30	TRBJ2-5	CAWRGLAGARGTQYF	TGTGCCTGGAGAGGCCTAGCGGGAGCTAGGGGGACCCAGTACTTC
TRBD2	few	TRBV5-1	TRBJ2-1	CASSVPRTSGYNEQFF	TGCGCCAGCAGCGTTCCAAGGACTAGCGGATACAATGAGCAGTTCTTC